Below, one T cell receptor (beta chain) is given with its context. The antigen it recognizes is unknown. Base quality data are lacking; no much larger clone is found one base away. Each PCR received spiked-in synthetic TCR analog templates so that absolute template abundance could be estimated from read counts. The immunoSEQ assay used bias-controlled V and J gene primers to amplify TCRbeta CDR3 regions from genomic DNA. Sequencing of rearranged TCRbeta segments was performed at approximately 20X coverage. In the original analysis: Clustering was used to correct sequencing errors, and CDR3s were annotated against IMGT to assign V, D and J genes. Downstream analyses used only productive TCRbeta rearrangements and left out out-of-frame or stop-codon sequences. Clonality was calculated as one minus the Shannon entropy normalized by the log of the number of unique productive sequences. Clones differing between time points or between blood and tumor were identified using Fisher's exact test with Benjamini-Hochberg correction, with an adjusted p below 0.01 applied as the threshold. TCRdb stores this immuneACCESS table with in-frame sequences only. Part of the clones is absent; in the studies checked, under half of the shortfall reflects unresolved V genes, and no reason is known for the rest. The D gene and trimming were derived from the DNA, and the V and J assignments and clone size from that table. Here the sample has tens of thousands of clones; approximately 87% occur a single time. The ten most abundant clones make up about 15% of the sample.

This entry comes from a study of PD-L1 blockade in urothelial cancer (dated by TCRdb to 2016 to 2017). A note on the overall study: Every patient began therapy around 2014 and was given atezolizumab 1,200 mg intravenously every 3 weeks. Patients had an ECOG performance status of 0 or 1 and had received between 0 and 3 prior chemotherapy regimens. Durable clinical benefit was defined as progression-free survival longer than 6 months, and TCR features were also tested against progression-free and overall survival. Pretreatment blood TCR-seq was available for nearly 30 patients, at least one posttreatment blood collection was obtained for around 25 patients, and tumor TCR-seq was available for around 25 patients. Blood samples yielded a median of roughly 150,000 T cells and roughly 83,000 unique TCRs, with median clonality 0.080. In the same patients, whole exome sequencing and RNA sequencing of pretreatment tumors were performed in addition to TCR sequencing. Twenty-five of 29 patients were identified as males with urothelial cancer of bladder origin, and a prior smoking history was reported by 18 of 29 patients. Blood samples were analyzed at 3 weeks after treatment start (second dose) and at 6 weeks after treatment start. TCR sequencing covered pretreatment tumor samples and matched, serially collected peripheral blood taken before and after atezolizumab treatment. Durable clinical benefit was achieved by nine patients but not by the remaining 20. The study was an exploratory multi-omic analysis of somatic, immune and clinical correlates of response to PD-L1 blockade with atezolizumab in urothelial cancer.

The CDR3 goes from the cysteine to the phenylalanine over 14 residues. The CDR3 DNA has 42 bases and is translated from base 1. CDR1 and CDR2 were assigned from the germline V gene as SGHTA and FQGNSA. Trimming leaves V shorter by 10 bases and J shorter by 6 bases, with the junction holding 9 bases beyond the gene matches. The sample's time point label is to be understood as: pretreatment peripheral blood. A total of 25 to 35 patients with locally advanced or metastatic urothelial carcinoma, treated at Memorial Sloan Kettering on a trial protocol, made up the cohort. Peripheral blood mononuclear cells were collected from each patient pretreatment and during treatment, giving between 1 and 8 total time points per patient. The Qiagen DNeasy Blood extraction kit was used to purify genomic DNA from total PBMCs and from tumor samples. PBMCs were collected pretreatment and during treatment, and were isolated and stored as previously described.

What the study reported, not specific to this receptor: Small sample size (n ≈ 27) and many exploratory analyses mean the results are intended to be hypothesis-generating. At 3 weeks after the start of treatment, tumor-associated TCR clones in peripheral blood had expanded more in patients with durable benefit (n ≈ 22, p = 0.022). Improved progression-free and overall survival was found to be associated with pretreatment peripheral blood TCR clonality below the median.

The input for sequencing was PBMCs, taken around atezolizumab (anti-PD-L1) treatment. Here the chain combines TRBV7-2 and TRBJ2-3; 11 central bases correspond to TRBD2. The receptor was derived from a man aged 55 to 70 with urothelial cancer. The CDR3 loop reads CATEDSGRGDTQYF. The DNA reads TGTGCCACCGAAGATAGCGGGAGGGGTGATACGCAGTATTTT.